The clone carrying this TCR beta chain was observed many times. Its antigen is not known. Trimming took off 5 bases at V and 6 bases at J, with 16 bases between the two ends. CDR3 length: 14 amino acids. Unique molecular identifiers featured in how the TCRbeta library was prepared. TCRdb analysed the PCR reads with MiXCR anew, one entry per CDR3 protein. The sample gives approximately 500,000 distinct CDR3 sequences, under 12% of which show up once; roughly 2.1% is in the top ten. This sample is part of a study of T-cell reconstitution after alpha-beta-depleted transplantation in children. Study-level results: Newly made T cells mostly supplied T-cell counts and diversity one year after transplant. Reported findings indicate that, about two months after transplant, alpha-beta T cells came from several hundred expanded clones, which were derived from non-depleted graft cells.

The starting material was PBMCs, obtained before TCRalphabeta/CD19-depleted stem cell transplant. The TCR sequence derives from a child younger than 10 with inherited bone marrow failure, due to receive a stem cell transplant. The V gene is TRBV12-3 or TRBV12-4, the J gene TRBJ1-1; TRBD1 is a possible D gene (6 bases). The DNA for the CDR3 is TGTGCCAGCAGTCCCCGGGATAGACAGGCTGAAGCTTTCTTT. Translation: CASSPRDRQAEAFF.